Below are 9 T cell receptor beta chains sequenced from a single sample in a study of blood T cell repertoires in COVID-19. Clones were sequenced by immunoSEQ multiplex PCR, and TCRdb holds only the in-frame ones, with some missing. The profile shows about 390,000 clones, over 75% of them singletons. The sample taken for sequencing was peripheral blood. These receptors all stem from a woman in her sixties with COVID-19, enrolled during active disease.

The gene calls are TRBV4-1 and TRBJ2-7, with TRBD1 matching over 8 bases. Per germline, CDR1 MGHRA and CDR2 YSYEKL. J gave up 2 bases and V 3 bases, and 9 bases lay outside the gene matches. This CDR3 contains 16 residues. The CDR3 spells CASSQVRTGLPYEQYF. CDR3 in DNA: TGCGCCAGCAGCCAGGTCCGGACAGGGTTACCCTACGAGCAGTACTTC.

The chain combines TRBV6-5 with TRBJ2-7, with 7 bases fitting TRBD1. J was trimmed by 4 bases and V by 7 bases; bases with no gene match: 7. This CDR3 region has 13 residues. CDR1 and CDR2 from the germline V gene are MNHEY and SVGAGI. This CDR3 is CASTTTGEYEQYF. The CDR3 DNA follows: TGTGCCAGCACCACAACAGGGGAGTACGAGCAGTACTTC.

The rearrangement links TRBV5-1 to TRBJ1-4; D remains unclear. Trimming stripped 4 bases from V and 8 bases from J, with 15 bases between. Per the germline V gene, CDR1 is SGHRS and CDR2 is YFSETQ. This CDR3 spans 14 amino acids. CDR3 sequence (DNA): TGCGCCAGCAGCCCGGACCGGGAAGGGGAAAAACTGTTTTTT. Translating gives CASSPDREGEKLFF.

The chain carries TRBV4-2 and TRBJ1-2, with 7 bases that match TRBD1. The CDR3 length is 16 residues. V was pared by 0 bases and J by 7 bases, with 11 bases of the junction left unmatched. Germline lookup yields CDR1 LGHNA and CDR2 YNFKEQ. The CDR3 DNA is TGTGCCAGCAGCCAAGATCCGGGACAGACCGTGCGTGGCTACACCTTC. As protein: CASSQDPGQTVRGYTF.

This chain links TRBV3-1 (or the pseudogene TRBV3-2) with TRBJ2-2; 7 bases align to TRBD1. The germline CDR1 and CDR2 sequences are LGHDT and YNNKEL (reference sequence). The junction had 3 bases not matched to a gene; V was cut back by 1 base and J by 1 base. The CDR3 runs 16 residues. DNA for the CDR3: TGTGCCAGCAGCCAAGCAGGGGGACAGAACACCGGGGAGCTGTTTTTT. It yields the protein CASSQAGGQNTGELFF.

The rearrangement joins TRBV24-1 to TRBJ2-1; 16 bases are a match to TRBD2. J lost 0 bases, V lost 2 bases, and 6 bases had no gene match. The CDR3 has 20 amino acids. Germline V gives CDR1 KGHDR, CDR2 SFDVKD. The DNA for the CDR3 is TGTGCCACCAGTGATTCCCCGGGACTAGCGGGGGGGGGCTCCTACAATGAGCAGTTCTTC. Its protein is CATSDSPGLAGGGSYNEQFF.

The J gene is TRBJ1-3, the V gene TRBV7-2; maybe TRBD1 (6 bases). Trimming stripped 2 bases from V and 0 bases from J, with 11 bases between. The CDR3 is made up of 16 amino acids. The germline V gene encodes CDR1 SGHTA and CDR2 FQGNSA. CDR3 sequence: CASSLRTAVSGNTIYF. For the CDR3, the DNA is TGTGCCAGCAGCTTACGGACAGCGGTCTCTGGAAACACCATATATTTT.

The V call is TRBV5-6, the J call TRBJ1-2; 7 nucleotides match TRBD1. The length of the CDR3 is 17 residues. V was pared by 3 bases and J by 2 bases, with 13 bases of the junction left unmatched. CDR1 SGHDT and CDR2 YYEEEE come from the germline V gene. The CDR3 sequence: CASSSPRQGSQNYGYTF. DNA for the CDR3: TGTGCCAGCAGCTCACCCAGACAGGGATCACAAAACTATGGCTACACCTTC.

The J gene is TRBJ2-3, the V gene TRBV5-4; 7 bases fit TRBD1. J was trimmed by 2 bases and V by 2 bases; bases with no gene match: 5. In germline, CDR1 is SGHNT, CDR2 YYREEE (reference sequence). This CDR3 region has 15 residues. The DNA for the CDR3 is TGTGCCAGCAGCTTCGGGACAGCAATCACAGATACGCAGTATTTT. This gives the protein CASSFGTAITDTQYF.